Included here is one TCR beta chain sequence, with context. Its antigen is not known. This CDR3 contains 13 residues. In germline, CDR1 is SGHNT, CDR2 YENEEA. V lost 2 bases, J lost 6 bases, and 7 bases lay in between. The primer mix had 60 Vbeta and 13 Jbeta primers. Authors' methods: An analysis performed later counted about 80 million unique TCR beta chains (around 9.9 million of them shared). Sequencing was performed with immunoSEQ multiplex PCR; in TCRdb, only in-frame clones are kept and a portion is missing. V, J and clone size are taken as reported in that table, and D and trimming were inferred from the DNA itself. Counted here are about 130,000 clones, 8.5% to 10% occurring once; the ten biggest clones make up under 2%. This record comes from a study of cytomegalovirus exposure and HLA in healthy donors. Overall study: The Caucasian-associated ancestry cluster held roughly 80% of around 380 genotyped donors. Points from the study as a whole: Certain sequence variants were highly shared and formed a cluster, and this cluster was likely a sequencing artifact. Several of the most significant clusters were apparently associated with common viral pathogens in a later analysis.

V usage is TRBV11-3 and J usage is TRBJ2-2, with D perhaps TRBD2 (5 bases). The sequence came from a man in his fifties or sixties in good health and CMV-seronegative. The sample taken for sequencing was PBMCs. The CDR3 coding sequence is TGTGCCAGCAGCTTATTAGCGCCCGGGGAGCTGTTTTTT. Amino acid sequence: CASSLLAPGELFF.